These T cell receptor beta chains were read from a single sample in a study of T cell responses to AZD1222 COVID-19 vaccine. Profiled with immunoSEQ multiplex PCR; TCRdb holds only in-frame clones, not every one. The table lists roughly 99,000 clones, more than 70% of them singletons. The starting material was peripheral blood, obtained on day 0 of AZD1222 vaccination. The source is an adult in good health. CDR3s include the opening cysteine and the closing phenylalanine or tryptophan. D genes are given only for firm matches. Where a row states a size, it is once, few, many or the class of an expanded clone; other rows omit it.

14	TRBJ1-2	-	TRBV18	-	CASSPPGSLKGYTF	TGTGCCAGCTCACCCCCGGGATCTCTAAAAGGCTACACCTTC
16	TRBJ2-1	TRBD1	TRBV11-2	-	CASSLDLGTVGHEQFF	TGTGCCAGCAGCTTAGATTTAGGGACAGTCGGCCATGAGCAGTTCTTC
16	TRBJ2-3	TRBD2	TRBV5-1	once	CASSLRLAGVGDTQYF	TGCGCCAGCAGCTTGAGACTAGCGGGAGTGGGGGATACGCAGTATTTT
15	TRBJ1-5	-	TRBV19	-	CASSIDLVTVYPQHF	TGTGCCAGTAGTATAGACCTCGTGACAGTCTACCCCCAGCATTTT
12	TRBJ1-5	-	TRBV28	-	CASSFPNQPQHF	TGTGCCAGCAGTTTCCCCAATCAGCCCCAGCATTTT
14	TRBJ1-2	-	TRBV6-1	-	CASSEIGGRDGYTF	TGTGCCAGCAGTGAGATCGGGGGAAGGGATGGCTACACCTTC
20	TRBJ1-2	TRBD1	TRBV19	-	CASSGWNSRDRGISNYGYTF	TGTGCCAGTAGCGGATGGAACAGTAGGGACAGGGGGATCTCCAACTATGGCTACACCTTC
17	TRBJ2-2	-	TRBV13	-	CASSPELDGRVRGELFF	TGTGCCAGCAGCCCCGAACTAGACGGGAGAGTTCGCGGGGAGCTGTTTTTT
14	TRBJ2-3	-	TRBV4-2	-	CASSYTGSTDTQYF	TGTGCCAGCAGCTATACAGGGAGCACAGATACGCAGTATTTT
16	TRBJ1-1	TRBD1	TRBV19	-	CASSRYRDSHKTGAFF	TGTGCCAGTAGTAGGTACCGGGACAGCCACAAAACGGGGGCTTTCTTT
18	TRBJ1-4	-	TRBV3-1/TRBV3-2	-	CASSQEAWGRATNEKLFF	TGTGCCAGCAGCCAAGAGGCCTGGGGACGGGCAACTAATGAAAAACTGTTTTTT
14	TRBJ2-5	TRBD1	TRBV7-3	-	CASSRQGARETQYF	TGTGCCAGCAGCCGACAGGGGGCAAGGGAGACCCAGTACTTC
16	TRBJ2-7	TRBD2	TRBV7-2	-	CASSVGLAGASGEQYF	TGTGCCAGCAGCGTCGGACTAGCGGGAGCGTCAGGGGAGCAGTACTTC
11	TRBJ2-5	-	TRBV20-1	-	CSARSWETQYF	TGCAGTGCTAGAAGCTGGGAGACCCAGTACTTC
14	TRBJ2-1	-	TRBV5-1	-	CASSLVPAPHEQFF	TGCGCCAGCAGCTTGGTCCCGGCACCTCATGAGCAGTTCTTC
14	TRBJ1-1	-	TRBV7-2	-	CASSFTGLNTEAFF	TGTGCCAGCAGCTTCACAGGACTGAACACTGAAGCTTTCTTT
12	TRBJ1-3	-	TRBV7-9	-	CASSPSGNTIYF	TGTGCCAGCAGTCCCTCTGGAAACACCATATATTTT
15	TRBJ2-1	TRBD2	TRBV7-3	-	CASSPTSGSGDEQFF	TGTGCCAGCAGCCCGACTAGCGGGAGTGGGGATGAGCAGTTCTTC
15	TRBJ2-2	-	TRBV6-5	-	CASSFQDTNTGELFF	TGTGCCAGCAGTTTCCAAGACACCAACACCGGGGAGCTGTTTTTT
14	TRBJ1-5	TRBD1	TRBV11-2	-	CASSLTGNNQPQHF	TGTGCCAGCAGCTTGACAGGGAACAATCAGCCCCAGCATTTT
15	TRBJ2-2	-	TRBV7-6	-	CASSSDVLFTGELFF	TGTGCCAGCAGCTCAGACGTACTCTTCACCGGGGAGCTGTTTTTT
14	TRBJ2-5	TRBD1	TRBV28	-	CARHGQGRGETQYF	TGTGCCAGACACGGACAGGGGAGAGGGGAGACCCAGTACTTC
14	TRBJ2-1	-	TRBV28	-	CATPDSYSYNEQFF	TGTGCCACCCCGGACAGTTACTCCTACAATGAGCAGTTCTTC
15	TRBJ2-2	TRBD1	TRBV14	-	CASREGQPNTGELFF	TGTGCCAGCAGAGAGGGACAGCCGAACACCGGGGAGCTGTTTTTT
13	TRBJ1-1	-	TRBV9	few	CASSVAWRTEAFF	TGTGCCAGCAGCGTAGCTTGGAGGACTGAAGCTTTCTTT
15	TRBJ2-5	TRBD1	TRBV24-1	-	CATSESGTGLKTQYF	TGTGCCACCAGTGAATCCGGGACAGGGCTAAAGACCCAGTACTTC
13	TRBJ2-7	-	TRBV27	-	CASSFRVSYEQYF	TGTGCCAGCAGTTTTCGGGTCTCCTACGAGCAGTACTTC
13	TRBJ1-3	-	TRBV6-5	-	CASLTDLGNTIYF	TGTGCCAGCTTGACAGACCTCGGAAACACCATATATTTT
15	TRBJ2-1	TRBD2	TRBV28	-	CASVKASGTYNEQFF	TGTGCCAGCGTAAAGGCTAGCGGAACCTACAATGAGCAGTTCTTC
15	TRBJ1-2	-	TRBV27	-	CASSARQAMGYGYTF	TGTGCCAGCAGTGCCCGACAGGCCATGGGGTATGGCTACACCTTC
16	TRBJ1-1	-	TRBV5-1	-	CASSLLLQGVDTEAFF	TGCGCCAGCAGCTTGTTACTACAGGGTGTAGACACTGAAGCTTTCTTT
15	TRBJ2-1	-	TRBV6-5	-	CASRRTRLVFDEQFF	TGTGCCAGCAGGCGCACTAGATTGGTTTTCGATGAGCAGTTCTTC
15	TRBJ1-5	-	TRBV20-1	-	CSASLRGLSNQPQHF	TGCAGTGCTAGTCTTCGGGGGCTTAGCAATCAGCCCCAGCATTTT
13	TRBJ1-1	-	TRBV28	-	CASRPGQNTEAFF	TGTGCCAGCAGACCGGGACAGAACACTGAAGCTTTCTTT
16	TRBJ1-6	TRBD1	TRBV19	few	CASSPKGQGNLSPLHF	TGTGCCAGTAGCCCGAAGGGACAGGGAAATTTGTCACCCCTCCACTTT
13	TRBJ1-2	-	TRBV28	few	CASSRQGVYGYTF	TGTGCCAGCAGCCGTCAAGGGGTCTATGGCTACACCTTC
15	TRBJ2-1	TRBD2	TRBV7-6	-	CASSSLAGAPNEQFF	TGTGCCAGCAGCTCCTTAGCGGGAGCACCGAACGAGCAGTTCTTC
15	TRBJ1-2	-	TRBV28	-	CASSFPLGINYGYTF	TGTGCCAGCAGTTTCCCCCTAGGCATAAACTATGGCTACACCTTC
15	TRBJ1-5	TRBD1	TRBV28	-	CASTAGQGSVYPQHF	TGTGCCAGCACCGCCGGACAGGGGAGCGTATATCCCCAGCATTTT
17	TRBJ2-3	-	TRBV7-3	-	CASTETPLRSGKGTQYF	TGTGCCAGCACCGAGACCCCCCTTCGCTCGGGTAAGGGGACGCAGTATTTT
14	TRBJ2-7	TRBD1	TRBV6-5	-	CASSNRDSSYEQYF	TGTGCCAGCAGCAACCGGGACAGCTCCTACGAGCAGTACTTC
13	TRBJ1-3	-	TRBV12-3/TRBV12-4	-	CASSLFSGNTIYF	TGTGCCAGCAGTCTGTTCTCTGGAAACACCATATATTTT